Listed below are T cell receptor beta chains from one sample, sequenced in a study of blood T cell repertoires in COVID-19. Profiling relied on immunoSEQ multiplex PCR, and the TCRdb table lists in-frame clones only, not all of them. Here the sample spans 200,000 to 250,000 clones, around 89% being singletons. Specimen: PBMCs or T cells enriched from blood (not recorded which). The receptor source for this set is a woman aged 30 to 39 who had recovered from COVID-19. Each CDR3 is given with its conserved first and last residue. Each record gives: D gene, clone size, V gene, J gene, CDR3 DNA, CDR3 protein. A D gene is named only where the DNA matches it firmly. A clone size is listed for some rows: how often the clone was seen (once, few, many), or a class if it is expanded.

d_call: NA; clone_size: NA; v_call: TRBV4-3; j_call: TRBJ2-2; cdr3_nt: TGCGCCAGCAGCCAAGAAACGGGTCCCGGGGAGCTGTTTTTT; cdr3_aa: CASSQETGPGELFF
d_call: NA; clone_size: NA; v_call: TRBV7-9; j_call: TRBJ2-7; cdr3_nt: TGTGCCAGCAGCCGAGATGGTCGGGGGTACGAGCAGTACTTC; cdr3_aa: CASSRDGRGYEQYF
d_call: NA; clone_size: NA; v_call: TRBV27; j_call: TRBJ2-1; cdr3_nt: TGTGCCAGCAGTTTAAGCGATCTCAATGAGCAGTTCTTC; cdr3_aa: CASSLSDLNEQFF
d_call: NA; clone_size: NA; v_call: TRBV19; j_call: TRBJ1-1; cdr3_nt: TGTGCCAGTAGTATCACAGGTACTGAAGCTTTCTTT; cdr3_aa: CASSITGTEAFF
d_call: TRBD1; clone_size: once; v_call: TRBV29-1; j_call: TRBJ2-3; cdr3_nt: TGCAGCGCTGGGACAGGCACAGATACGCAGTATTTT; cdr3_aa: CSAGTGTDTQYF
d_call: TRBD1; clone_size: NA; v_call: TRBV29-1; j_call: TRBJ1-2; cdr3_nt: TGCAGCGTTGTTCAGGGGGACGGCTATGGCTACACCTTC; cdr3_aa: CSVVQGDGYGYTF
d_call: NA; clone_size: NA; v_call: TRBV28; j_call: TRBJ2-2; cdr3_nt: TGTGCCAGCAGGTGGGCCAACACCGGGGAGCTGTTTTTT; cdr3_aa: CASRWANTGELFF
d_call: NA; clone_size: NA; v_call: TRBV9; j_call: TRBJ2-7; cdr3_nt: TGTGCCAGCAGCGTAGGAGGGAGATTGGGATTGGGGAACGAGCAGTACTTC; cdr3_aa: CASSVGGRLGLGNEQYF
d_call: NA; clone_size: NA; v_call: TRBV7-8; j_call: TRBJ1-1; cdr3_nt: TGTGCCAGCAGCCCAGACAGGATTAGGGCTTTCTTT; cdr3_aa: CASSPDRIRAFF
d_call: TRBD2; clone_size: NA; v_call: TRBV11-1; j_call: TRBJ2-7; cdr3_nt: TGTGCCAGCACCCACTCAGCGGGAGGGTCCTACGAGCAGTACTTC; cdr3_aa: CASTHSAGGSYEQYF
d_call: TRBD1; clone_size: NA; v_call: TRBV30; j_call: TRBJ1-6; cdr3_nt: TGTGCCTGGGCATTCTACAGGGGAAATTCACCCCTCCACTTT; cdr3_aa: CAWAFYRGNSPLHF
d_call: TRBD1; clone_size: NA; v_call: TRBV2; j_call: TRBJ1-1; cdr3_nt: TGTGCCAGGATCGACAGGGGAAGGACTGAAGCTTTCTTT; cdr3_aa: CARIDRGRTEAFF
d_call: TRBD1; clone_size: NA; v_call: TRBV19; j_call: TRBJ1-1; cdr3_nt: TGTGCCAGTAGTATTGGGCAGGGGGTCACTGAAGCTTTCTTT; cdr3_aa: CASSIGQGVTEAFF
d_call: TRBD1; clone_size: NA; v_call: TRBV27; j_call: TRBJ1-4; cdr3_nt: TGTGCCAGCAGTTCTGGACAGGGCCATAATGAAAAACTGTTTTTT; cdr3_aa: CASSSGQGHNEKLFF
d_call: NA; clone_size: NA; v_call: TRBV6-2/TRBV6-3; j_call: TRBJ2-2; cdr3_nt: TGTGCCAGCAGTTACTCGAGTGTTCACGGGAGAAACACCGGGGAGCTGTTTTTT; cdr3_aa: CASSYSSVHGRNTGELFF
d_call: NA; clone_size: NA; v_call: TRBV27; j_call: TRBJ2-1; cdr3_nt: TGTGCCAGCAGTTCCCCGGGGGGCATTTACAATGAGCAGTTCTTC; cdr3_aa: CASSSPGGIYNEQFF
d_call: NA; clone_size: NA; v_call: TRBV6-5; j_call: TRBJ2-5; cdr3_nt: TGTGCCAGCAGTTTGTACGCCGGAGCGGGGACCCAGTACTTC; cdr3_aa: CASSLYAGAGTQYF
d_call: TRBD2; clone_size: once; v_call: TRBV7-8; j_call: TRBJ2-3; cdr3_nt: TGTGCCAGCAGCTTAGTATCTAGCGGGGCAGATACGCAGTATTTT; cdr3_aa: CASSLVSSGADTQYF
d_call: TRBD1; clone_size: once; v_call: TRBV4-3; j_call: TRBJ2-6; cdr3_nt: TGCGCCAGCAGCCATCCCAGGACAGGGGTACCGTCTGGGGCCAACGTCCTGACTTTC; cdr3_aa: CASSHPRTGVPSGANVLTF
d_call: NA; clone_size: NA; v_call: TRBV27; j_call: TRBJ1-5; cdr3_nt: TGTGCCAGCAGTTTTAGGGGTAATCAGCCCCAGCATTTT; cdr3_aa: CASSFRGNQPQHF
d_call: TRBD1; clone_size: NA; v_call: TRBV5-4; j_call: TRBJ1-1; cdr3_nt: TGTGCCAGCAGCTTGGTTACCGGGACAGTGGGTTTCTTT; cdr3_aa: CASSLVTGTVGFF
d_call: NA; clone_size: few; v_call: TRBV7-9; j_call: TRBJ1-5; cdr3_nt: TGTGCCAGCAGCGGTAGTGGCAATCAGCCCCAGCATTTT; cdr3_aa: CASSGSGNQPQHF
d_call: TRBD1; clone_size: NA; v_call: TRBV19; j_call: TRBJ1-5; cdr3_nt: TGTGCCAGTAACCCAGACAGGGGGACTCAGCCCCAGCATTTT; cdr3_aa: CASNPDRGTQPQHF
d_call: TRBD2; clone_size: few; v_call: TRBV18; j_call: TRBJ2-1; cdr3_nt: TGTGCCAGCACCCCTAGCGGCTCCTACAATGAGCAGTTCTTC; cdr3_aa: CASTPSGSYNEQFF
d_call: NA; clone_size: NA; v_call: TRBV7-2; j_call: TRBJ1-1; cdr3_nt: TGTGCCAGCAGCTTAAGACAGCCGAACACTGAAGCTTTCTTT; cdr3_aa: CASSLRQPNTEAFF
d_call: TRBD1; clone_size: NA; v_call: TRBV11-2; j_call: TRBJ1-5; cdr3_nt: TGTGCCAGCAGCGACGGGACAGGGGGCAGTCAGCCCCAGCATTTT; cdr3_aa: CASSDGTGGSQPQHF
d_call: TRBD1; clone_size: NA; v_call: TRBV29-1; j_call: TRBJ1-2; cdr3_nt: TGCAGCGTTGTTTCACAGGGGAACTATGGCTACACCTTC; cdr3_aa: CSVVSQGNYGYTF
d_call: TRBD1; clone_size: NA; v_call: TRBV18; j_call: TRBJ2-1; cdr3_nt: TGTGCCAGCTCACCACCGATGTGGGACAGCTCCTACAATGAGCAGTTCTTC; cdr3_aa: CASSPPMWDSSYNEQFF
d_call: NA; clone_size: NA; v_call: TRBV4-3; j_call: TRBJ2-1; cdr3_nt: TGCGCCAGCAGCCAAGATCGGGTAAGCTCCTACAATGAGCAGTTCTTC; cdr3_aa: CASSQDRVSSYNEQFF
d_call: NA; clone_size: once; v_call: TRBV14; j_call: TRBJ2-1; cdr3_nt: TGTGCCAGCAGCCCCGGGACTTCCCCCTCCTACAATGAGCAGTTCTTC; cdr3_aa: CASSPGTSPSYNEQFF
d_call: NA; clone_size: NA; v_call: TRBV5-6; j_call: TRBJ2-3; cdr3_nt: TGTGCCAGCAGCTTAGAGGGTCGGTGGACAGATACGCAGTATTTT; cdr3_aa: CASSLEGRWTDTQYF
d_call: NA; clone_size: NA; v_call: TRBV5-6; j_call: TRBJ1-2; cdr3_nt: TGTGCCAGCAGCTTGGGGGGGCTGGGCTATGGCTACACCTTC; cdr3_aa: CASSLGGLGYGYTF
d_call: TRBD2; clone_size: NA; v_call: TRBV24-1; j_call: TRBJ2-1; cdr3_nt: TGTGCCACCAGTGATCCTGGGACTAGCGGCTCCTACAATGAGCAGTTCTTC; cdr3_aa: CATSDPGTSGSYNEQFF
d_call: NA; clone_size: NA; v_call: TRBV19; j_call: TRBJ1-2; cdr3_nt: TGTGCCAGTAGTATTCGTGGCAGGGCGACTAACTATGGCTACACCTTC; cdr3_aa: CASSIRGRATNYGYTF
d_call: TRBD2; clone_size: NA; v_call: TRBV7-9; j_call: TRBJ2-2; cdr3_nt: TGTGCCAGCAGCTTAGAACTAGCGGGCTCCGGGGAGCTGTTTTTT; cdr3_aa: CASSLELAGSGELFF
d_call: TRBD2; clone_size: NA; v_call: TRBV28; j_call: TRBJ2-2; cdr3_nt: TGTGCCACTACGCCCGGGAGGGCCAACGGGGAGCTGTTTTTT; cdr3_aa: CATTPGRANGELFF
d_call: NA; clone_size: once; v_call: TRBV7-9; j_call: TRBJ2-1; cdr3_nt: TGTGCCAGCAGCTCGGACAGATTCTACCCGACCAATGAGCAGTTCTTC; cdr3_aa: CASSSDRFYPTNEQFF
d_call: NA; clone_size: NA; v_call: TRBV29-1; j_call: TRBJ2-2; cdr3_nt: TGCAGCGTTGAAGGAGGACTACCAAACACCGGGGAGCTGTTTTTT; cdr3_aa: CSVEGGLPNTGELFF
d_call: NA; clone_size: NA; v_call: TRBV7-7; j_call: TRBJ2-2; cdr3_nt: TGTGCTAGCAGTTCGGACTCCACCGGGGAGCTGTTTTTT; cdr3_aa: CASSSDSTGELFF
d_call: NA; clone_size: NA; v_call: TRBV7-9; j_call: TRBJ2-7; cdr3_nt: TGTGCCAGCAGCTCCAGGGTGGGCAGGCGATTCTACGAGCAGTACTTC; cdr3_aa: CASSSRVGRRFYEQYF
d_call: NA; clone_size: NA; v_call: TRBV19; j_call: TRBJ2-3; cdr3_nt: TGTGCCAGTAGTATCGGTCAGGGGAATACAGATACGCAGTATTTT; cdr3_aa: CASSIGQGNTDTQYF
d_call: TRBD1; clone_size: NA; v_call: TRBV5-1; j_call: TRBJ2-1; cdr3_nt: TGCGCCAGCAGCTTGGGACAGGGGGCTAACAATGAGCAGTTCTTC; cdr3_aa: CASSLGQGANNEQFF
d_call: NA; clone_size: NA; v_call: TRBV30; j_call: TRBJ2-1; cdr3_nt: TGTGCCTGGAGTGTACATTTCGGGGATTACTCCTACAATGAGCAGTTCTTC; cdr3_aa: CAWSVHFGDYSYNEQFF
d_call: TRBD2; clone_size: once; v_call: TRBV28; j_call: TRBJ2-7; cdr3_nt: TGTGCCAGCATCGACCCTAGGGAGCGGGATCTTTACGAGCAGTACTTC; cdr3_aa: CASIDPRERDLYEQYF
d_call: TRBD1; clone_size: few; v_call: TRBV7-9; j_call: TRBJ1-2; cdr3_nt: TGTGCCAGCAGCTTGAACAGGGGAGACTATGGCTACACCTTC; cdr3_aa: CASSLNRGDYGYTF
d_call: TRBD1; clone_size: NA; v_call: TRBV6-5; j_call: TRBJ2-5; cdr3_nt: TGTGCCAGCAGTTACTCCGGGACAGGGTGGTTGGAGACCCAGTACTTC; cdr3_aa: CASSYSGTGWLETQYF
d_call: NA; clone_size: NA; v_call: TRBV7-2; j_call: TRBJ2-5; cdr3_nt: TGTGCCAGCAGCTGGGGGCCCCAAGAGACCCAGTACTTC; cdr3_aa: CASSWGPQETQYF
d_call: TRBD1; clone_size: NA; v_call: TRBV19; j_call: TRBJ1-1; cdr3_nt: TGTGCCAGTCGAACCGGGACAGGGGTCGGTGAAGCTTTCTTT; cdr3_aa: CASRTGTGVGEAFF
d_call: NA; clone_size: NA; v_call: TRBV10-3; j_call: TRBJ2-1; cdr3_nt: TGTGCCATCAGCTTCCGGGGGTACAATGAGCAGTTCTTC; cdr3_aa: CAISFRGYNEQFF
d_call: TRBD2; clone_size: NA; v_call: TRBV5-1; j_call: TRBJ2-7; cdr3_nt: TGCGCCAGCAGCTCCGGGACTAGCGGCCCCCTGGAGCAGTACTTC; cdr3_aa: CASSSGTSGPLEQYF